The next 10 T cell receptor beta chains were all read from a single sample in a study of Ad26.COV2.S vaccination and SARS-CoV-2 variants. Treatment specified: about 20 received Ad26.COV2.S at low or high dose, single or two shots; 5 received placebo; per-sample allocation not given. Material that was analyzed had been drawn on day 63 after the first vaccine or placebo injection. Data came from immunoSEQ multiplex PCR; TCRdb stores just in-frame clones and leaves some out. The table includes some 350,000 clones, roughly nine tenths detected once. The sequencing here drew on peripheral blood, taken in a trial of Ad26.COV2.S vaccine versus placebo. These receptors were obtained from a person aged 18-60 years who received the Ad26.COV2.S COVID-19 vaccine or a placebo.

The chain combines TRBV5-6 with TRBJ2-3; 9 positions agree with TRBD2. After removal of 1 base from V and 6 bases from J, the junction contained 12 bases not matched to a gene. Per the germline V gene, CDR1 is SGHDT and CDR2 is YYEEEE. The CDR3 spans 17 residues. CDR3: CASSLRVGGGAWDTQYF. CDR3 DNA sequence: TGTGCCAGCAGCTTGCGGGTTGGCGGGGGGGCATGGGATACGCAGTATTTT.

The chain carries TRBV19 and TRBJ2-5; possibly TRBD1 for D (5 bases). CDR3 length: 14 amino acids. CDR1 LNHDA and CDR2 SQIVND come from the germline V gene (reference sequence). Trimming shortened V by 5 bases and J by 2 bases, and 12 bases separated the two germline ends. As DNA, the CDR3 is TGTGCCAGTAGTCTAGGGGCAGTTCAAGAGACCCAGTACTTC. This encodes CASSLGAVQETQYF.

This clone appeared a single time. The genes are TRBV27 and TRBJ1-1, with D unclear. Germline V CDR1 and CDR2: MNHEY, SMNVEV (reference sequence). This CDR3 spans 15 amino acids. Trimming cost V 0 bases and J 0 bases, with 8 bases left between them. CDR3 in DNA: TGTGCCAGCAGTTTATCGGCATCAGTGAACACTGAAGCTTTCTTT. Residues: CASSLSASVNTEAFF.

The V call is TRBV4-3, the J call TRBJ2-2; 8 positions match TRBD1. Trimming cost V 1 base and J 7 bases; bases outside gene matches: 2. This CDR3 spans 14 amino acids. CDR1 LGHNA and CDR2 YSLEER come from the germline V gene. CDR3 residues: CASSQGTGSGELFF. The DNA of the CDR3 is TGCGCCAGCAGCCAAGGGACAGGGAGCGGGGAGCTGTTTTTT.

This chain connects TRBV5-4 to TRBJ1-2; D possibly corresponds to TRBD1 (5 bases). The germline V and J ends were trimmed by 0 bases and 4 bases, with 19 bases remaining between them. Germline CDR1 is SGHNT and CDR2 is YYREEE (reference sequence). The CDR3 has 17 amino acids. The chain's CDR3 is CASSLDLQGAWIYGYTF. CDR3 sequence (DNA): TGTGCCAGCAGCTTGGACCTGCAAGGGGCATGGATCTATGGCTACACCTTC.

V is TRBV5-5 and J is TRBJ2-1; either TRBD1 or TRBD2 may fit D (5 bases each). Germline-derived CDR1 and CDR2 are SGHKS and YYEKEE (reference sequence). V gave up 4 bases and J gave up 0 bases, with 17 bases separating them. This CDR3 spans 17 amino acids. The CDR3 DNA is TGTGCCAGCAGCCGAGGTGTGGGACCGAGCTCCTACAATGAGCAGTTCTTC. Its translation is CASSRGVGPSSYNEQFF.

This clone was observed a single time. This rearrangement joins TRBV7-9 to TRBJ1-1; D ambiguous. CDR1 is SEHNR and CDR2 is FQNEAQ in the germline V gene (reference sequence). V was cut by 5 bases and J by 4 bases, with 20 bases left in between. The CDR3 sequence is 16 residues long. CDR3 DNA: TGTGCCAGCAGCCCAGAGACAAAAGGCCTGGGCACTGAAGCTTTCTTT. Its translation: CASSPETKGLGTEAFF. The variable domain in full, completed from reference TRBV7-9 and TRBJ1-1, reads DTGVSQNPRHKITKRGQNVTFRCDPISEHNRLYWYRQTLGQGPEFLTYFQNEAQLEKSRLLSDRFSAERPKGSFSTLEIQRTEQGDSAMYLCASSPETKGLGTEAFFGQGTRLTVV.

The chain has TRBV7-6 and TRBJ1-2; D might be TRBD1 (5 bases). This CDR3 region has 13 residues. CDR1 and CDR2 (germline): SGHVS, FNYEAQ. V lost 6 bases and J 1 base, leaving 9 bases between the germline ends. CDR3 sequence: CASSETVNYGYTF. CDR3 DNA: TGTGCCAGCAGTGAGACAGTTAACTATGGCTACACCTTC.

This chain joins TRBV9 and TRBJ2-2; 10 bases align to TRBD2. The V gene end was trimmed by 3 bases and the J gene end by 5 bases; junction bases not matched to a gene: 4. This CDR3 comprises 15 residues. From germline, CDR1 is SGDLS and CDR2 YYNGEE. Here the CDR3 reads CASSGRTSGTGELFF. CDR3 DNA: TGTGCCAGCAGCGGACGGACTAGCGGAACCGGGGAGCTGTTTTTT. The full variable domain, in which reference TRBV9 and TRBJ2-2 provide the parts outside the CDR3, is DSGVTQTPKHLITATGQRVTLRCSPRSGDLSVYWYQQSLDQGLQFLIQYYNGEERAKGNILERFSAQQFPDLHSELNLSSLELGDSALYFCASSGRTSGTGELFFGEGSRLTVL.

The chain couples TRBV9 to TRBJ2-1, with 7 bases matching TRBD1. Germline lookup yields CDR1 SGDLS and CDR2 YYNGEE. Losses at the gene ends were 0 bases for V and 7 bases for J; bases not matched to a gene: 1. The CDR3 extends over 13 amino acids. The CDR3 DNA reads TGTGCCAGCAGCGTAGGGGACAGTAATGAGCAGTTCTTC. Translated, it gives CASSVGDSNEQFF.